This T cell receptor beta chain was profiled in a study of blood T cell repertoires in COVID-19. Overall study: Acute-phase and convalescent COVID-19 samples originated in the United States, Italy and Spain. PBMCs, B-cell-depleted T cells, or T cells provided the cDNA or gDNA that made up the material.

V gave up 5 bases and J gave up 3 bases; unmatched junction bases: 5. Germline V lookup: CDR1 SGHRS, CDR2 YFSETQ. CDR3 length: 14 residues. Repertoires were generated with immunoSEQ multiplex PCR, while TCRdb's copy carries only in-frame clones and drops some. The table includes about 240,000 clones, around 87% detected once. This chain joins TRBV5-1 and TRBJ1-3, with 7 bases fitting TRBD1. The receptor was isolated from a woman in her seventies with active or convalescent COVID-19. The sequencing input was peripheral blood. CDR3 DNA: TGCGCCAGCAGTTTAGGGGGCGGTGGAAACACCATATATTTT. Amino acid sequence: CASSLGGGGNTIYF.